These 21 T cell receptor beta chains originate from one sample sequenced in a study of T cells in Graves' hyperthyroidism and ophthalmopathy. The source material, RNA transcripts, was used to amplify TCR beta CDR3 regions. During a first-round RT-PCR of the TCR CDR3, the HTBI primer set was used. MiXCR was run by TCRdb on the multiplex PCR reads, yielding one entry per CDR3 protein. The sample consists of 35,000 to 45,000 distinct CDR3 sequences, around 50% of them appearing once. Sequenced sample: blood. These receptors all stem from a man in his forties with Graves' ophthalmopathy.

Judged by abundance, this clonotype is medium-sized. This chain links TRBV10-3 with TRBJ2-3; 8 bases are a match to TRBD1. The CDR3 consists of 14 residues. V lost 7 bases to trimming and J lost 2 bases; unmatched junction nucleotides: 5. Germline loops: CDR1 ENHRY, CDR2 SYGVKD. CDR3 residues: CAITGGSPTDTQYF. The CDR3 DNA reads TGTGCCATCACAGGGGGCTCCCCCACAGATACGCAGTATTTT.

This clonotype was detected ten times or more. DNA for the CDR3: TGTGCCAGCAGCTCCTACCGACAGGGGGCGGCAGATACGCAGTATTTT. Residues: CASSSYRQGAADTQYF. This sequence joins TRBV5-8 and TRBJ2-3, with 10 bases matching TRBD1. The CDR3 has 16 amino acids. J gave up 4 bases and V 3 bases, and 8 bases lay outside the gene matches. Per germline, CDR1 SGHTS and CDR2 YDEGEE.

In the case of this clonotype: One end of the junction varies from germline; a read error may be responsible. The chain combines TRBV19 with TRBJ1-6, with 10 bases lining up with TRBD1. This CDR3 is 16 amino acids long. The germline V gene encodes CDR1 LNHDA and CDR2 SQIVND (reference sequence). Written as DNA, the CDR3 is TGTGCCAGTAGTTTTGACAGAGAGGTGAATCCGGACAGGGGGAACTTT. Translating gives CASSFDREVNPDRGNF.

This clonotype was seen ten or more times. V and J are TRBV7-9 and TRBJ1-1; D unresolved. Germline V lookup: CDR1 SEHNR, CDR2 FQNEAQ (reference sequence). The CDR3 is 13 amino acids. Trimming stripped 0 bases from V and 1 base from J, with 3 bases between. The CDR3 nucleotides read TGTGCCAGCAGCTTAGCAGGGAACACTGAAGCTTTCTTT. Protein sequence: CASSLAGNTEAFF.

This sequence joins TRBV20-1 and TRBJ2-2; the D is unclear. CDR1 is DFQATT, CDR2 SNEGSKA, per germline (reference sequence). CDR3 length: 13 residues. V was pared by 5 bases and J by 7 bases, with 14 bases between. CDR3 in DNA: TGCAGTGCTCCGAGTGCCTCTAGCGGGGAGCTGTTTTTT. Translating gives CSAPSASSGELFF.

V and J are TRBV20-1 and TRBJ1-4, with D possibly being TRBD1 (5 bases). The germline CDR1 and CDR2 sequences are DFQATT and SNEGSKA (reference sequence). This CDR3 has 16 residues. Trimming cost V 0 bases and J 6 bases, with 17 bases left between them. This CDR3 reads CSARDPAGLAYEKLFF. The CDR3, as DNA: TGCAGTGCTAGAGACCCGGCGGGGCTGGCGTATGAAAAACTGTTTTTT.

Comments on this clonotype: This may be a read error, as it is one base from a much larger clone. CDR3 residues: CASRSRRARRSRGDQPQHF. The CDR3 nucleotides are TGTGCCAGCAGATCTAGGCGGGCCAGGAGGTCAAGGGGAGATCAGCCCCAGCATTTT. The chain carries TRBV28 and TRBJ1-5, with TRBD1 as a possible D gene (5 bases). The CDR3 extends over 19 amino acids. CDR1 and CDR2 from the germline V gene are MDHEN and SYDVKM. V shed 6 bases and J shed 5 bases, with 29 bases lying between them.

This clonotype came up once. V is TRBV9 and J is TRBJ1-1; 7 bases are shared with TRBD1. The CDR3 has 13 amino acids. From germline, CDR1 is SGDLS and CDR2 YYNGEE. Trimming removed 4 bases from V and 10 bases from J; junction bases left unmatched: 10. CDR3 loop: CASSNRDRVSAFF. The CDR3 nucleotides read TGTGCCAGCAGCAACCGGGACAGAGTTTCAGCTTTCTTT.

In this sample, this clonotype turned up many times. The chain recombines TRBV6-6 with TRBJ1-6, with D perhaps TRBD1 (6 bases). Germline V gene data show CDR1 as MNHNY and CDR2 as SVGAGI (reference sequence). The CDR3 loop spans 15 amino acids. V lost 6 bases, J lost 7 bases, and 16 bases lay in between. The CDR3 region is CASSRTGDTNSPLHF. CDR3 DNA sequence: TGTGCCAGCAGCCGCACTGGGGACACAAATTCACCCCTCCACTTT.

The V gene is TRBV19, the J gene TRBJ2-2, with D possibly being TRBD2 (5 bases). The V gene's germline CDR1 is LNHDA and CDR2 SQIVND (reference sequence). Trimming took 4 bases from V and 6 from J, leaving 18 bases between them. This CDR3 spans 16 amino acids. The CDR3 spells CASSSIATLGAGELFF. The CDR3 DNA is TGTGCCAGTAGTAGCATAGCGACACTCGGGGCCGGGGAGCTGTTTTTT.

As concerns this clonotype: One end of the junction does not line up with germline, which may come from a read error. The chain employs TRBV9 and TRBJ2-2; the match to TRBD1 covers 7 bases. The germline V gene encodes CDR1 SGDLS and CDR2 YYNGEE. This CDR3 is built from 15 residues. The CDR3 DNA follows: TGTGCCAGCAGCGTAGGACGGAGACAGGGCAATGAGCAGTTTTTT. Amino acids: CASSVGRRQGNEQFF.

This clonotype was counted at least ten times. The chain carries TRBV7-8 and TRBJ2-3; D possibly uses TRBD1 or TRBD2 (6 bases each). The V end lost 4 bases, the J end lost 2 bases, and 19 bases lay between the germline ends. Germline V lookup: CDR1 SGHVS, CDR2 FQNEAQ. The CDR3 loop spans 17 amino acids. The CDR3 reads CASSWLEGVETTDTQYF. The CDR3 nucleotides read TGTGCCAGCAGCTGGCTGGAGGGGGTAGAGACCACAGATACGCAGTATTTT.

Concerning this clonotype itself: The junction does not match germline at one end; this may be a read error. This chain connects TRBV19 to TRBJ1-5; D is ambiguous. This CDR3 has 12 amino acids. Germline CDR1 and CDR2: LNHDA and SQIVND (reference sequence). The DNA for the CDR3 is TGTGCCAGTAGTATATTCAATGAGCCCCAGCATTTT. This sequence encodes CASSIFNEPQHF.

This clonotype has a count of ten or more. The chain has TRBV3-1 and TRBJ2-1; D is uncertain. Germline CDR1 LGHDT, CDR2 YNNKEL (reference sequence). V dropped 0 bases and J dropped 5 bases, with 5 bases sitting between them. The CDR3 is 13 amino acids. CDR3 in DNA: TGTGCCAGCAGCCAAGATAGGCACAATGAGCAGTTCTTC. It translates to CASSQDRHNEQFF.

This clonotype is medium-sized in the sample. This chain connects TRBV7-9 to TRBJ2-1, with a possible D match to TRBD2 (7 bases). The CDR3 runs 16 residues. Germline loops: CDR1 SEHNR, CDR2 FQNEAQ (reference sequence). Trimming stripped 4 bases from V and 7 bases from J, with 20 bases between. The CDR3 sequence: CASSWSGGASRNEQFF. The CDR3, as DNA: TGTGCCAGCAGCTGGAGTGGGGGGGCTAGCAGGAATGAGCAGTTCTTC.

This clonotype was seen many times. This chain joins TRBV11-2 and TRBJ2-1; 9 bases line up with TRBD2. The CDR3 loop spans 16 amino acids. The V gene's germline CDR1 is SGHAT and CDR2 FQNNGV. The V segment lost 1 base and the J segment 9 bases; nucleotides outside the gene matches: 10. The DNA for the CDR3 is TGTGCCAGCAGCTTAGGAGCCCAGCGGGGGGTAGGTGAGCAGTTCTTC. This codes for CASSLGAQRGVGEQFF.

This chain links TRBV6-1 with TRBJ1-1; D remains unclear. The CDR3 consists of 12 residues. CDR1 and CDR2 from the germline V gene are MNHNS and SASEGT. The V end was cut by 1 base, the J end by 7 bases, with 7 bases between. The CDR3: CASSEGGIEAFF. DNA for the CDR3: TGTGCCAGCAGTGAAGGGGGTATTGAAGCTTTCTTT.

Relative to its sample, this clonotype is medium-sized (0.01 to 0.1%). The J gene is TRBJ1-2, the V gene TRBV24-1; possible D gene TRBD1, 5 bases. The germline V and J ends were trimmed by 5 bases and 5 bases, with 8 bases remaining between them. In germline, CDR1 is KGHDR, CDR2 SFDVKD. There are 12 residues in the CDR3. The CDR3 coding sequence is TGTGCCACCAGTGGGGCAGGGTATGGCTACACCTTC. Translating it yields CATSGAGYGYTF.

The table lists this clonotype with a count of one. No conserved phenylalanine or tryptophan is present at the end of the CDR3, so a read error is the likely explanation. The DNA is left out, because the CDR3 cannot be placed on it with certainty; the CDR3 is given as TCRdb lists it. The CDR3 spells CASRDNFWGASI. The chain carries TRBV11-2 and TRBJ2-2; TRBD1 is taken as the D call from the table, unchecked against the DNA. Germline V gene sequence: CDR1 SGHAT, CDR2 FQNNGV. The CDR3 is 12 residues long, ends included.

The V gene is TRBV24-1, the J gene TRBJ1-2; D may be TRBD1 (6 bases). The CDR3 is made up of 16 amino acids. The germline CDR1 and CDR2 sequences are KGHDR and SFDVKD. Trimming took off 6 bases at V and 0 bases at J, with 16 bases between the two ends. The CDR3 sequence: CATSPSPGTPNYGYTF. CDR3 nucleotides: TGTGCCACCAGTCCTTCTCCCGGGACACCTAACTATGGCTACACCTTC.

This rearrangement joins TRBV20-1 to TRBJ1-2; D remains unclear. The germline V and J ends were trimmed by 8 bases and 7 bases, with 14 bases remaining between them. Germline assignment: CDR1 DFQATT and CDR2 SNEGSKA (reference sequence). This CDR3 contains 11 residues. CDR3 sequence (DNA): TGCAGTCTGGATACGCCGATTGGCTACACCTTC. Its protein is CSLDTPIGYTF.